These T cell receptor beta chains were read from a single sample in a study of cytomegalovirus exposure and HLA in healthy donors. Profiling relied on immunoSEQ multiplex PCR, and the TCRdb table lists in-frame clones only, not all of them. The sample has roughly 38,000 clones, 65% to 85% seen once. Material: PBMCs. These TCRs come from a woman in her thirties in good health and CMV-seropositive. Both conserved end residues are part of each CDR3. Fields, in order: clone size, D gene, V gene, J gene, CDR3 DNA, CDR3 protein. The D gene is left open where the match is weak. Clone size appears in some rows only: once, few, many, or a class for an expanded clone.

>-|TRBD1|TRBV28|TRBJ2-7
TGTGCCAGCAGCATCGGGGACAGAGCCTACGAGCAGTACTTC
CASSIGDRAYEQYF
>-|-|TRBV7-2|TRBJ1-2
TGTGCCAGCAGCTTCTACCAACAGGGTAGTAAGGATGGCTACACCTTC
CASSFYQQGSKDGYTF
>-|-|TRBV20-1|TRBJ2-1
TGCAGTGCTGCGCCCGGGTATGAGCAGTTCTTC
CSAAPGYEQFF
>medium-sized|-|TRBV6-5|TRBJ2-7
TGTGCCAGCAGCCCCGGGGACAAGTACGAGCAGTACTTC
CASSPGDKYEQYF
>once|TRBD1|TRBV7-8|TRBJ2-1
TGTGCCAGCAGCTCGACCGGGACAGGGGTCGGCAATGAGCAGTTCTTC
CASSSTGTGVGNEQFF
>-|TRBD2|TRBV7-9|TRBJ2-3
TGTGCCAGCAGCCTCCCGGGTAGCGGGACGGTCACAGATACGCAGTATTTT
CASSLPGSGTVTDTQYF
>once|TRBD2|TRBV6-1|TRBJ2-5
TGTGCCAGCAGTGATGCGGGGGGACTAGCGGGGGGGTCGGGGGAGACCCAGTACTTC
CASSDAGGLAGGSGETQYF
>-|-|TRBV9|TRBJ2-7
TGTGCCAGCAGCGCGGAGGCCGTAAGGACGGCCGAGCAGTACTTC
CASSAEAVRTAEQYF
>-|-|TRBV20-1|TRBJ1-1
TGCAGTGCCACAGCCTACACTGAAGCTTTCTTT
CSATAYTEAFF
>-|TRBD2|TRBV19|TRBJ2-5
TGTGCCAGTAGTATCGGGGGGGGCGGGAAGACCCAGTACTTC
CASSIGGGGKTQYF
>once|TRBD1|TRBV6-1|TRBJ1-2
TGTGCCAGCAACCAACTACAGGGGGCTGGCTATGGCTACACCTTC
CASNQLQGAGYGYTF
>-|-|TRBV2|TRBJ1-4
TGTGCCAGCAGGGGGACTGGAGTTTATGAAAAACTGTTTTTT
CASRGTGVYEKLFF
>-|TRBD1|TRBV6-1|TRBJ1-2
TGTGCCAGCACCGGGACAGGGGGTTCTAACTATGGCTACACCTTC
CASTGTGGSNYGYTF
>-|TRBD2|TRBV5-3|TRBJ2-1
TGTGCCAGAAGGCACGAACTAGCGGTGTACAATGAGCAGTTCTTC
CARRHELAVYNEQFF
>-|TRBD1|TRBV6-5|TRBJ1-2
TGTGCCAGCAGGAAGACGACAGGGGGTCTCTATGGCTACACCTTC
CASRKTTGGLYGYTF
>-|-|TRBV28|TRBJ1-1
TGTGCCAGCAGGGGCAGGGCGAGAATTCAGACTGAAGCTTTCTTT
CASRGRARIQTEAFF
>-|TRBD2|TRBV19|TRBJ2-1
TGTGCCAGTAGTCCCCGACTAGCGCACCCTTGGAGGAATGAGCAGTTCTTC
CASSPRLAHPWRNEQFF
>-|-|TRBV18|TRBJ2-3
TGTGCCAGCTCACCTTTATCTAGCCATACGCAGTATTTT
CASSPLSSHTQYF
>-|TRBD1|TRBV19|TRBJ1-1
TGTGCCAGTAGTAATCGCTTGACAGGGGAGACTGAAGCTTTCTTT
CASSNRLTGETEAFF
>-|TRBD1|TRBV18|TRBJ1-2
TGTGCCAGCTCCTCGCAAGGACAGGGGCTTGGCTACACCTTC
CASSSQGQGLGYTF
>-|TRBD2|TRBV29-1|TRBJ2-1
TGCAGCGCCGAGCCTAGCGGGAGTAGCGATGAGCAGTTCTTC
CSAEPSGSSDEQFF
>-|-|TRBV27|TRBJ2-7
TGTGCCAGCAGTTTATTAGCACCTAGCTACGAGCAGTACTTC
CASSLLAPSYEQYF
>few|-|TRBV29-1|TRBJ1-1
TGCAGCGTTGACCAAATGACGAGGGTGGGCACTGAAGCTTTCTTT
CSVDQMTRVGTEAFF
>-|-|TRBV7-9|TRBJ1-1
TGTGCCAGCAGCGTAGCGAGGGGGGGAGAAGCTTTCTTT
CASSVARGGEAFF
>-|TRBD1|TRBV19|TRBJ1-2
TGTGCCAGTAGGCGGGCCGGGACAGGGGAGGACTATGGCTACACCTTC
CASRRAGTGEDYGYTF
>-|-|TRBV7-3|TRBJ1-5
TGTGCCAGCAGCTCCGAGTCTCGGAATCAGCCCCAGCATTTT
CASSSESRNQPQHF
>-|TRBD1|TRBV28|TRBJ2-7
TGTGCCAGCAGTGCCGCTACAGGGGGCGTCGCCGAGCAGTACTTC
CASSAATGGVAEQYF
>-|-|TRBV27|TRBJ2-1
TGTGCCACCAGTTTATGGGGAGAACGATACAATGAGCAGTTCTTC
CATSLWGERYNEQFF
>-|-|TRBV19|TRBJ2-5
TGTGCCAGTAGTATTGAGATCAGGGGATACCAGTACTTC
CASSIEIRGYQYF
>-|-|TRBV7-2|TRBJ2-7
TGTGCCAGCAGCGGGGCGGCGGTCTACGAGCAGTACTTC
CASSGAAVYEQYF
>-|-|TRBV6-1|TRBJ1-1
TGTGCCAGCACTTCATCCGAGATAAACACTGAAGCTTTCTTT
CASTSSEINTEAFF
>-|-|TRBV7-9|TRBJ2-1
TGTTCCAGCAGCTTATCCGGGAATGAGCAGTTCTTC
CSSSLSGNEQFF